The 25 T cell receptor beta chains below come from one sample, sequenced in a study of human T cells and chemical hapten exposure. Time point noted: patch test 2, 6 weeks after DPC sensitization. Treatment meaning: therapeutic diphenylcyclopropenone sensitization with weekly scalp DPC. TCRdb processed the RACE reads anew with MiXCR; each CDR3 protein has one entry. The sample has approximately 84,000 distinct CDR3 sequences, roughly 10% seen once; the top ten hold 2% to 3%. The sample in question was whole blood, obtained in connection with sensitization to the hapten diphenylcyclopropenone (DPC). The receptors shown here come from a woman aged 25 to 39 with alopecia areata. Some clones in this sample may be carry-over from other donors' samples.

This clonotype has ten or more counts. The V gene is TRBV11-3, the J gene TRBJ2-1; tentative D call: TRBD2 (6 bases). The V gene lost 5 bases and the J gene lost 6 bases, with 14 bases spanning the gap. There are 14 residues in the CDR3. Germline V gene lookup returns CDR1 SGHNT and CDR2 YENEEA. CDR3 nucleotide sequence: TGTGCCAGCAGCCCGCACCGGACTACCAATGAGCAGTTCTTC. Translating it yields CASSPHRTTNEQFF. Supplemented by reference TRBV11-3 and TRBJ2-1, the full variable domain reads EAGVVQSPRYKIIEKKQPVAFWCNPISGHNTLYWYLQNLGQGPELLIRYENEEAVDDSQLPKDRFSAERLKGVDSTLKIQPAELGDSAVYLCASSPHRTTNEQFFGPGTRLTVL.

The genes are TRBV7-2 and TRBJ2-2; perhaps TRBD2 as D (6 bases). The CDR3 spans 15 residues. Germline CDR1 reads SGHTA; CDR2 reads FQGNSA. Deletions cut 0 bases from V and 5 bases from J, with 10 bases between. The CDR3 DNA sequence: TGTGCCAGCAGCTTAGCGGGAGGAAGGACCGGGGAGCTGTTTTTT. Its protein is CASSLAGGRTGELFF.

In this sample, this clonotype turned up many times. V gene TRBV6-6 combines with J gene TRBJ2-3, with D unresolved. CDR1 is MNHNY and CDR2 is SVGAGI in the germline V gene (reference sequence). This CDR3 spans 12 amino acids. V gave up 2 bases and J gave up 6 bases, with 6 bases separating them. For the CDR3, the DNA is TGTGCCAGCAGTTACCTACTGGATACGCAGTATTTT. This gives the protein CASSYLLDTQYF.

V and J are TRBV28 and TRBJ2-3; D call uncertain. The V end lost 4 bases, the J end lost 10 bases, and 15 bases lay between the germline ends. Looked up from germline, CDR1 is MDHEN and CDR2 is SYDVKM. The CDR3 length is 13 residues. The CDR3 loop reads CASSSPAPGSQYF. The CDR3 DNA sequence: TGTGCCAGCAGTTCCCCTGCCCCGGGTTCGCAGTATTTT.

This clonotype showed up many times. The chain has TRBV13 and TRBJ2-5; D gene ambiguous. V lost 2 bases and J lost 2, with 3 bases in between. The germline V gene encodes CDR1 PRHDT and CDR2 FYEKMQ (reference sequence). The CDR3 has 12 residues. The CDR3 spells CASSLRQETQYF. CDR3 in DNA: TGTGCCAGCAGCTTACGGCAAGAGACCCAGTACTTC.

This clonotype occurred many times. The rearrangement uses TRBV5-1 and TRBJ2-2; 11 positions agree with TRBD2. This CDR3 is built from 19 residues. Germline-derived CDR1 and CDR2 are SGHRS and YFSETQ. Losses at the gene ends were 2 bases for V and 3 bases for J; bases not matched to a gene: 12. CDR3 sequence reads: CASSFSQLGTSGYTGELFF. CDR3 bases: TGCGCCAGCAGCTTTTCCCAACTTGGGACTAGCGGATACACCGGGGAGCTGTTTTTT.

The chain carries TRBV27 and TRBJ2-3, with TRBD2 identical over 12 bases. This CDR3 spans 13 amino acids. Germline assignment: CDR1 MNHEY and CDR2 SMNVEV (reference sequence). The junction had 4 bases not matched to a gene; V was cut back by 11 bases and J by 4 bases. The CDR3 coding sequence is TGTGCCGCTAGACTAGCGGGGGCAGATACGCAGTATTTT. Protein sequence: CAARLAGADTQYF.

This clonotype appeared many times. The rearrangement joins TRBV7-6 to TRBJ2-3, with 9 bases matching TRBD1. CDR1 SGHVS and CDR2 FNYEAQ come from the germline V gene. The V segment lost 6 bases and the J segment 2 bases; nucleotides outside the gene matches: 6. CDR3 length equals 15 residues. The CDR3 spells CASSTGQGYTDTQYF. The CDR3 region has the DNA TGTGCCAGCAGTACGGGACAGGGCTACACAGATACGCAGTATTTT.

This clonotype was seen repeatedly, ten times or more. The chain links TRBV7-3 to TRBJ2-2; D not resolved. Trimming pared 5 bases from V and 6 bases from J, leaving 10 bases between. This CDR3 has 13 amino acids. CDR1 is SGHTA and CDR2 is FQGTGA in the germline V gene. CDR3 loop: CASSPNGAGELFF. The CDR3 DNA reads TGTGCCAGCAGCCCCAATGGTGCCGGGGAGCTGTTTTTT.

The gene calls are TRBV28 and TRBJ2-7; tentatively, D is TRBD1 (5 bases). The length of the CDR3 is 14 residues. V was cut by 7 bases and J by 2 bases, with 15 bases left in between. CDR1 and CDR2 from the germline V gene are MDHEN and SYDVKM. The CDR3: CASKGAGNPYEQYF. The DNA for the CDR3 is TGTGCCAGCAAAGGGGCAGGTAACCCCTACGAGCAGTACTTC.

This clonotype was counted many times. The chain's CDR3 is CASSTPTDRSRDNEQFF. The CDR3, as DNA: TGTGCCAGCAGTACCCCGACAGACAGGTCGAGGGACAATGAGCAGTTCTTC. The rearrangement uses TRBV2 and TRBJ2-1, with a tentative D call TRBD1 (6 bases). The CDR3 runs to 17 residues. In germline, CDR1 is SNHLY, CDR2 FYNNEI. V lost 5 bases and J 5 bases, leaving 22 bases between the germline ends. Looking up the rest from reference TRBV2 and TRBJ2-1 gives the full variable domain: EPEVTQTPSHQVTQMGQEVILRCVPISNHLYFYWYRQILGQKVEFLVSFYNNEISEKSEIFDDQFSVERPDGSNFTLKIRSTKLEDSAMYFCASSTPTDRSRDNEQFFGPGTRLTVL.

The chain couples TRBV6-2 or TRBV6-3 to TRBJ2-7, with D maybe TRBD1 (7 bases). CDR3 length equals 17 residues. Germline values: CDR1 MNHEY, CDR2 SVGEGT. The ends were cut back, 3 bases at V and 6 bases at J, with 24 bases in the middle. CDR3 bases: TGTGCCAGCAGTTATGCTTTTCGGGGGACAGACCACGTCGAGCAGTACTTC. This gives the protein CASSYAFRGTDHVEQYF.

The CDR3 loop reads CASSSSGASGRGEQFF. CDR3 DNA sequence: TGTGCCAGCAGCTCCAGCGGGGCTAGCGGGAGGGGCGAGCAGTTCTTC. The V gene is TRBV7-9, the J gene TRBJ2-1; TRBD2 aligns across 12 bases. The CDR3 runs to 16 residues. J gave up 10 bases and V 4 bases, and 11 bases lay outside the gene matches. The germline gives CDR1 SEHNR, CDR2 FQNEAQ (reference sequence).

The chain combines TRBV29-1 with TRBJ2-7; D gene ambiguous. Trimming took 7 bases from V and 2 from J, leaving 15 bases between them. Germline loops: CDR1 SQVTM, CDR2 ANQGSEA. The CDR3 is 13 residues long. This CDR3 is CSAKGGTTYEQYF. The CDR3 DNA reads TGCAGCGCGAAGGGTGGCACCACCTACGAGCAGTACTTC.

The chain joins TRBV29-1 to TRBJ1-1; maybe TRBD1 (5 bases). The CDR3 runs to 11 residues. Germline lookup yields CDR1 SQVTM and CDR2 ANQGSEA. With 7 bases removed from V and 11 bases from J, the gap between germline ends came to 17 bases. As DNA, the CDR3 is TGCAGCGGGAAAAACAGGATAAGGGCTTTCTTT. This codes for CSGKNRIRAFF.

There are many counts of this clonotype. The V call is TRBV5-6, the J call TRBJ2-7; 9 bases agree with TRBD2. There are 14 residues in the CDR3. Germline-derived CDR1 and CDR2 are SGHDT and YYEEEE. Trimming took 4 bases from V and 1 from J; bases not matched to a gene: 3. The CDR3 DNA follows: TGTGCCAGCAGCGGTACTAGCGGGTCCTACGAGCAGTACTTC. Amino acid sequence: CASSGTSGSYEQYF.

The chain joins TRBV9 to TRBJ1-5; D gene ambiguous. V lost 2 bases and J lost 0, with 9 bases in between. The length of the CDR3 is 15 residues. Germline CDR1 reads SGDLS; CDR2 reads YYNGEE. This CDR3 reads CASSVDGYSNQPQHF. In DNA form, the CDR3 reads TGTGCCAGCAGCGTGGACGGATATAGCAATCAGCCCCAGCATTTT.

The sample holds many counts of this clonotype. The J gene is TRBJ2-1, the V gene TRBV6-1; 12 bases align to TRBD2. This CDR3 is 13 amino acids long. After removal of 6 bases from V and 7 bases from J, the junction contained 1 base not matched to a gene. Germline V lookup: CDR1 MNHNS, CDR2 SASEGT. CDR3 residues: CASSGLAGNEQFF. The CDR3 bases are TGTGCCAGCAGCGGACTAGCGGGGAATGAGCAGTTCTTC.

This clonotype was picked up many times. V usage is TRBV19 and J usage is TRBJ2-7; D possibly uses TRBD1 or TRBD2 (5 bases each). CDR3 length: 15 residues. Trimming took 5 bases from V and 3 from J, leaving 17 bases between them. Germline V CDR1 and CDR2: LNHDA, SQIVND (reference sequence). The DNA of the CDR3 is TGTGCCAGTAGTGAACGAGGGGCAACCAGCTACGAGCAGTACTTC. Translation: CASSERGATSYEQYF.

The chain has TRBV20-1 and TRBJ1-5, with unresolved D. The CDR3 loop spans 12 amino acids. V was cut by 4 bases and J by 2 bases, with 6 bases left in between. The V gene's germline CDR1 is DFQATT and CDR2 SNEGSKA (reference sequence). CDR3: CSAISGNQPQHF. The CDR3 region has the DNA TGCAGTGCTATTTCGGGCAATCAGCCCCAGCATTTT.

This clonotype was counted between two and nine times. The chain joins TRBV28 to TRBJ2-7, with 9 bases fitting TRBD1. This CDR3 comprises 16 residues. Losses at the gene ends were 5 bases for V and 4 bases for J; bases not matched to a gene: 12. Germline V gene data show CDR1 as MDHEN and CDR2 as SYDVKM. The DNA for the CDR3 is TGTGCCAGCAGTCCCCCGCCGGGACAGGGCGGATACGAGCAGTACTTC. Its translation is CASSPPPGQGGYEQYF.

This clonotype was observed a few times. This CDR3 is missing its conserved last phenylalanine or tryptophan, likely due to a read error. This rearrangement joins TRBV5-6 to TRBJ2-3; D unclear. The CDR3 has 14 amino acids. Germline CDR1 and CDR2: SGHDT and YYEEEE. The V end was cut by 2 bases, the J end by 4 bases, with 11 bases between. The CDR3 loop reads CASSFGVNPDTQYS. The CDR3 DNA follows: TGTGCCAGCAGCTTTGGAGTAAACCCAGATACGCAGTATTCT.

Many counts were recorded for this clonotype. The V gene is TRBV14, the J gene TRBJ2-3, with D possibly matching TRBD2 (6 bases). Trimming removed 1 base at V and 7 bases at J, with 9 bases between. The CDR3 is made up of 13 amino acids. CDR1 is SGHDN, CDR2 FVKESK, per germline. The CDR3 spells CASSQAGGNTQYF. The CDR3 DNA is TGTGCCAGCAGCCAAGCCGGAGGGAATACGCAGTATTTT.

This clonotype was counted ten times or more. The chain joins TRBV6-5 to TRBJ1-2; D not resolved. V was trimmed by 6 bases and J by 1 base, leaving 15 bases between them. Germline CDR1 is MNHEY and CDR2 is SVGAGI. CDR3 length: 15 residues. The CDR3 nucleotides are TGTGCCAGCAGGTCGATCGGACCGATTAACTATGGCTACACCTTC. Encoded protein: CASRSIGPINYGYTF.

This clonotype has ten or more counts. The genes are TRBV7-6 and TRBJ2-1; D possibly corresponds to TRBD2 (6 bases). CDR1 and CDR2 (germline): SGHVS, FNYEAQ. With 5 bases removed from V and 0 bases from J, the gap between germline ends came to 11 bases. The CDR3 sequence is 15 residues long. Here the CDR3 reads CASSVDGSSYNEQFF. The DNA of the CDR3 is TGTGCCAGCAGCGTAGACGGGAGCTCCTACAATGAGCAGTTCTTC.